This T cell receptor beta chain was sequenced during a study of response to subunit inactivated influenza vaccine. TCRdb re-called the RT-PCR reads with MiXCR, one entry per CDR3 protein. The table lists about 700,000 distinct CDR3 sequences, about 14% of them singletons. The length of the CDR3 is 12 residues. The V and J ends lost 4 bases and 7 bases respectively, with 11 bases between them. Germline CDR1 and CDR2: SGHRS and YFSETQ. This rearrangement joins TRBV5-1 to TRBJ1-1; D not certain. This sequence was found in a man over 45 who received an inactivated influenza vaccine. The input for sequencing was PBMCs from blood, taken less than 15 days before vaccination. The CDR3 sequence is CASSGPRYEAFF. The CDR3 bases are TGCGCCAGCAGCGGACCCAGGTATGAAGCTTTCTTT.